One sample yielded the 27 T cell receptor beta chains listed below, sequenced in a study of cytomegalovirus exposure and HLA in healthy donors. Method: immunoSEQ multiplex PCR; TCRdb's copy keeps in-frame clones and lacks some. The sample records some 74,000 clones, under 95% being singletons. The sample was PBMCs. The receptors were sampled from a woman under 40 in good health and CMV-seronegative.

The chain employs TRBV6-1 and TRBJ1-5; 7 bases agree with TRBD1. The CDR3 contains 15 residues. The V gene's germline CDR1 is MNHNS and CDR2 SASEGT. Unmatched junction bases numbered 8, after V lost 7 bases and J lost 2 bases. CDR3 amino acids: CASTRGLRGNQPQHF. As DNA, the CDR3 is TGTGCCAGCACGAGGGGGCTCAGGGGCAATCAGCCCCAGCATTTT.

In nucleotides, the CDR3 is TGTGCCAGCTCACCACCCACAGGGGATTTTGTTGAGACCCAGTACTTC. Encoded protein: CASSPPTGDFVETQYF. V gene TRBV18 combines with J gene TRBJ2-5; TRBD1 agrees at 7 bases. Trimming cost V 0 bases and J 5 bases; bases outside gene matches: 9. This CDR3 spans 16 amino acids. Germline values: CDR1 KGHSH, CDR2 LQKENI.

The V and J genes are TRBV2 and TRBJ2-1, with 8 positions matching TRBD2. The germline CDR1 and CDR2 sequences are SNHLY and FYNNEI. V was clipped by 9 bases and J by 7 bases; unmatched bases: 14. This CDR3 has 15 residues. The CDR3 bases are TGTGCCAGTTCCGAGGGGCTAGCGGGCCAAAATGAGCAGTTCTTC. Translation gives CASSEGLAGQNEQFF.

The chain uses TRBV11-3 and TRBJ2-2; 14 bases agree with TRBD2. V dropped 5 bases and J dropped 6; count of bases not matched to a gene: 11. Germline CDR1 SGHNT, CDR2 YENEEA. The CDR3 is made up of 18 amino acids. CDR3 region: CASSPGTSGGLFAGELFF. In DNA form, the CDR3 reads TGTGCCAGCAGCCCGGGGACTAGCGGGGGACTCTTTGCCGGGGAGCTGTTTTTT. Combining the CDR3 with reference TRBV11-3 and TRBJ2-2 gives the whole variable domain EAGVVQSPRYKIIEKKQPVAFWCNPISGHNTLYWYLQNLGQGPELLIRYENEEAVDDSQLPKDRFSAERLKGVDSTLKIQPAELGDSAVYLCASSPGTSGGLFAGELFFGEGSRLTVL.

V and J are TRBV30 and TRBJ1-2, with D perhaps matching TRBD1 (6 bases). The CDR3 covers 13 residues. The V end lost 0 bases, the J end lost 8 bases, and 13 bases lay between the germline ends. CDR1 and CDR2 (germline): GTSNPN, SVGIG (reference sequence). The CDR3 DNA reads as TGTGCCTGGAGTGTAGCAGGGGTAGACGGCTACACCTTC. Translating it yields CAWSVAGVDGYTF. Full variable domain (outside the CDR3, taken from reference TRBV30 and TRBJ1-2): SQTIHQWPATLVQPVGSPLSLECTVEGTSNPNLYWYRQAAGRGLQLLFYSVGIGQISSEVPQNLSASRPQDRQFILSSKKLLLSDSGFYLCAWSVAGVDGYTFGSGTRLTVV.

V usage is TRBV18 and J usage is TRBJ2-5; 7 bases are a match to TRBD1. CDR3 size: 15 residues. J lost 2 bases, V lost 6 bases, and 9 bases had no gene match. CDR1 is KGHSH and CDR2 is LQKENI in the germline V gene. The CDR3 DNA reads as TGTGCCAGCTCGAACTCGCAACAGGGGCAAGAGACCCAGTACTTC. This sequence encodes CASSNSQQGQETQYF.

The chain couples TRBV6-5 to TRBJ2-3, with 10 bases identical to TRBD2. The germline V gene has CDR1 MNHEY and CDR2 SVGAGI. J lost 1 base, V lost 4 bases, and 2 bases had no gene match. The CDR3 length is 15 residues. Written as DNA, the CDR3 is TGTGCCAGCAGTTTTGGACTAGCGGGCACAGATACGCAGTATTTT. Translation: CASSFGLAGTDTQYF.

The chain uses TRBV6-5 and TRBJ1-4; TRBD1 matches at 11 bases. Germline V gives CDR1 MNHEY, CDR2 SVGAGI. The CDR3 totals 14 residues. J lost 8 bases, V lost 6 bases, and 5 bases had no gene match. For the CDR3, the DNA is TGTGCCAGCAGCCGGGACAGGGGGAAGGAAAAACTGTTTTTT. This codes for CASSRDRGKEKLFF.

The chain joins TRBV2 to TRBJ1-2; 9 bases are a match to TRBD1. The CDR3 has 14 residues. Germline V gene data show CDR1 as SNHLY and CDR2 as FYNNEI. The trim removed 4 bases at V and 4 bases at J, leaving 4 bases unmatched. CDR3 sequence: CASSGATGGYGYTF. CDR3 nucleotides: TGTGCCAGCAGTGGCGCGACAGGGGGCTATGGCTACACCTTC.

This rearrangement joins TRBV6-5 to TRBJ2-3; 7 bases agree with TRBD1. Germline V gene lookup returns CDR1 MNHEY and CDR2 SVGAGI. CDR3 size: 15 residues. J lost 1 base, V lost 6 bases, and 7 bases had no gene match. The CDR3 bases are TGTGCCAGCAGGATCGGGACAGCTCGCACAGATACGCAGTATTTT. It specifies CASRIGTARTDTQYF.

The chain recombines TRBV28 with TRBJ2-7, with a possible D match to TRBD1 (5 bases). CDR1 MDHEN and CDR2 SYDVKM come from the germline V gene. Trimming shortened V by 2 bases and J by 3 bases, and 17 bases separated the two germline ends. This CDR3 region has 16 residues. CDR3 amino acids: CASSLARARASYEQYF. The CDR3 DNA follows: TGTGCCAGCAGTTTAGCCAGGGCGAGAGCTAGCTACGAGCAGTACTTC.

The rearrangement joins TRBV27 to TRBJ2-5; TRBD1 agrees at 8 bases. V lost 6 bases, J lost 6 bases, and 12 bases stayed unmatched. The CDR3 is made up of 15 amino acids. Per the germline V gene, CDR1 is MNHEY and CDR2 is SMNVEV (reference sequence). DNA for the CDR3: TGTGCCAGCAGCCAACTCGCAGGGGGCGCGCAGACCCAGTACTTC. Amino acids: CASSQLAGGAQTQYF.

CDR3 residues: CASSFQGRGEKLFF. CDR3 DNA sequence: TGTGCCAGCAGTTTCCAGGGGCGGGGGGAAAAACTGTTTTTT. V usage is TRBV27 and J usage is TRBJ1-4, with a tentative D call TRBD1 (6 bases). This CDR3 spans 14 amino acids. Germline V gene lookup returns CDR1 MNHEY and CDR2 SMNVEV (reference sequence). Trimming shortened V by 3 bases and J by 8 bases, and 13 bases separated the two germline ends.

V usage is TRBV5-1 and J usage is TRBJ2-3; 14 nucleotides align to TRBD2. V trimming: 6 bases; J trimming: 3 bases; junction bases outside the gene matches: 9. The CDR3 is made up of 17 amino acids. In germline, CDR1 is SGHRS, CDR2 YFSETQ. The CDR3: CASNLGTSGRLTDTQYF. The CDR3 DNA follows: TGCGCCAGCAACCTCGGGACTAGCGGGAGACTAACAGATACGCAGTATTTT.

V and J are TRBV6-5 and TRBJ2-2; unclear D gene. The CDR3 runs 15 residues. Germline V CDR1 and CDR2: MNHEY, SVGAGI. The V end lost 3 bases, the J end lost 3 bases, and 11 bases lay between the germline ends. CDR3 DNA sequence: TGTGCCAGCAGTTATGAGGCCGGTTACACCGGGGAGCTGTTTTTT. Encoded protein: CASSYEAGYTGELFF.

The rearrangement uses TRBV5-1 and TRBJ1-6; the match to TRBD1 covers 9 bases. Germline CDR1 reads SGHRS; CDR2 reads YFSETQ. V was pared by 0 bases and J by 7 bases, with 5 bases of the junction left unmatched. The CDR3 contains 16 residues. In DNA form, the CDR3 reads TGCGCCAGCAGCTTGGGACCGGGACAGGGCAATTCACCCCTCCACTTT. Residues: CASSLGPGQGNSPLHF.

The chain carries TRBV28 and TRBJ1-5; no clear D. V was cut by 7 bases and J by 0 bases, with 10 bases left in between. This CDR3 is built from 14 residues. Germline CDR1 reads MDHEN; CDR2 reads SYDVKM. CDR3 protein: CASIGGNSNQPQHF. In nucleotides, the CDR3 is TGTGCCAGCATTGGCGGTAATAGCAATCAGCCCCAGCATTTT.

The gene calls are TRBV9 and TRBJ2-1; D call uncertain. The CDR3 spans 14 residues. Looked up from germline, CDR1 is SGDLS and CDR2 is YYNGEE. V lost 4 bases, J lost 2 bases, and 10 bases lay in between. The CDR3 DNA reads as TGTGCCAGCAGCACGGGTGGAACCTACAATGAGCAGTTCTTC. Protein: CASSTGGTYNEQFF.

This clone occurred a few times. This sequence joins TRBV4-3 and TRBJ2-6; a weak D match, TRBD1 (7 bases). CDR3 length: 18 amino acids. Trimming removed 3 bases at V and 2 bases at J, with 17 bases between. CDR1 and CDR2 from the germline V gene are LGHNA and YSLEER. The CDR3 protein is CASSQAGTAPTGANVLTF. In DNA, the CDR3 is TGCGCCAGCAGCCAGGCGGGGACAGCCCCCACTGGGGCCAACGTCCTGACTTTC.

The chain couples TRBV7-2 to TRBJ1-6; 7 bases align to TRBD1. From germline, CDR1 is SGHTA and CDR2 FQGNSA. The CDR3 runs to 13 residues. Trimming removed 6 bases from V and 10 bases from J; junction bases left unmatched: 6. CDR3 nucleotide sequence: TGTGCCAGCAGGGAGACAGGGTTGTCACCCCTCCACTTT. This translates into CASRETGLSPLHF.

This clone was seen a handful of times. The V gene is TRBV18, the J gene TRBJ1-1; D may be TRBD1 (6 bases). CDR1 and CDR2 (germline): KGHSH, LQKENI. Trimming pared 1 base from V and 0 bases from J, leaving 6 bases between. The CDR3 consists of 14 residues. As DNA, the CDR3 is TGTGCCAGCTCACCACAGGGGGTGAACACTGAAGCTTTCTTT. Its translation: CASSPQGVNTEAFF.

V is TRBV9 and J is TRBJ2-2; D gene uncertain. The CDR3 loop spans 15 amino acids. Trimming removed 0 bases from V and 1 base from J, with 7 bases in between. Germline CDR1 is SGDLS and CDR2 is YYNGEE. CDR3 DNA: TGTGCCAGCAGCGTAGGTCCCCTGAACACCGGGGAGCTGTTTTTT. This sequence encodes CASSVGPLNTGELFF.

The J gene is TRBJ2-1, the V gene TRBV10-2; 10 nucleotides agree with TRBD2. Germline CDR1 WSHSY, CDR2 SAAADI. The CDR3 has 17 residues. V lost 7 bases, J lost 1 base, and 10 bases stayed unmatched. The CDR3 spells CASTQDLAGVSYNEQFF. CDR3 bases: TGCGCCAGCACCCAAGACCTAGCGGGAGTTTCCTACAATGAGCAGTTCTTC.

This clone was seen a handful of times. The rearrangement links TRBV5-1 to TRBJ2-5; 8 positions agree with TRBD2. Germline CDR1 SGHRS, CDR2 YFSETQ. V shed 4 bases, J shed 5 bases, and the junction held 7 bases outside the gene matches. The CDR3 sequence is 14 residues long. CDR3 sequence reads: CASSLKTSAETQYF. CDR3 coding DNA: TGCGCCAGCAGCCTAAAGACTAGCGCGGAGACCCAGTACTTC.

The CDR3 DNA reads TGTGCCAGCAGCCAACCAGCGGGACAGGGCCTCCCATATGGCTACACCTTC. It yields the protein CASSQPAGQGLPYGYTF. This chain connects TRBV4-2 to TRBJ1-2, with TRBD1 matching over 9 bases. Germline V gene sequence: CDR1 LGHNA, CDR2 YNFKEQ. The CDR3 contains 17 residues. With 2 bases clipped from V and 5 bases from J, the junction kept 12 bases outside the gene matches.

V and J are TRBV10-3 and TRBJ2-2; TRBD1 matches at 11 bases. Trimming cost V 10 bases and J 3 bases; bases outside gene matches: 4. The CDR3 is 14 amino acids. CDR1 ENHRY and CDR2 SYGVKD come from the germline V gene. CDR3 nucleotide sequence: TGTGCCACCGGACAGGGGGCGCACACCGGGGAGCTGTTTTTT. This gives the protein CATGQGAHTGELFF.

The chain joins TRBV5-1 to TRBJ2-7; TRBD1 aligns across 7 bases. The CDR3 extends over 14 amino acids. Germline CDR1 and CDR2: SGHRS and YFSETQ. Trimming at V came to 3 bases and at J to 5 bases, leaving 8 bases not matched to a gene. The CDR3 loop is CASSSSGQRNEQYF. DNA of the CDR3: TGCGCCAGCAGCTCCTCGGGACAGAGGAACGAGCAGTACTTC.